The subject of this entry is one T cell receptor (beta chain). This clone's antigen is unknown. The sample holds no much larger clone one base away, and base qualities are not on file. No immune events such as infections were documented for the healthy donors during the collection period. Time-dependent variance in a beta-binomial model of T-cell clone differential abundance was calibrated using healthy-donor blood repertoires as a training cohort. The training cohort comprised approximately ten healthy donors, 3 female and 7 male. An age range of about 29 to 65 years, with an average of around 42 years, was recorded for the donors. Obtained from a commercial supplier, whole blood was collected from each healthy donor at three time points set around 2 weeks apart. For immunosequencing, genomic DNA was extracted from unsorted whole blood. The CDR3 runs 11 residues from the cysteine to the phenylalanine. Only the CDR3 region is kept as DNA, spanning 33 bases read in frame from base 1. Trimming removed 5 bases from V and 9 bases from J; the gene matches leave 4 bases unexplained. In the germline V gene, CDR1 corresponds to KGHSH and CDR2 to LQKENI.

The entry originates in a study of identifying expanded T cells in peripheral blood (dated by TCRdb to between 2018 and 2021). At the level of the whole study: Technical replicates were generated by sequencing separate aliquots of the same genomic DNA pool, with four replicates compared pairwise. Study-wide conclusions, independent of this receptor: The authors expected biological variance in healthy repertoires might increase further over much longer intervals such as months to years. Variance in clone template counts between approximately two-week samples significantly increased with total template count across all healthy donors. Across all healthy-donor time intervals, the beta-binomial model significantly lowered both the number of clones called differentially abundant and the false-positive rate. About 1.3 differentially abundant clones were flagged by the binomial model between technical replicates, whereas about 16 and 19 were flagged over two weeks and four weeks, respectively.

TCRbeta CDR3 regions were profiled with the immunoSEQ Assay using bias-controlled multiplex PCR amplification of genomic DNA. On the authors' methods: The absolute abundance of each unique TCRbeta CDR3 region was quantified after sequences were collapsed and filtered. Differential abundance was assessed using a binomial (Fisher-equivalent) model and a beta-binomial model in which time-dependent variance fitted from healthy donors was added. Clones with fewer than 5 combined templates were removed, and differential abundance was called for clones with a Benjamini-Hochberg FDR below 0.01. The form v = (b*log(k)+a)^2 was used to model beta-binomial variance as a function of total template count across the two samples. In TCRdb, the immuneACCESS table is reduced to in-frame sequences with V and J assigned. These tables do not hold every clone; where another copy was compared, an unresolved V gene accounts for under half, and the others remain unexplained. V, J and clone size are those of that table, while D and trimming were read from the DNA. This sample lists tens of thousands of clones; 84% were detected once. 15% to 20% of the sample belongs to the ten largest clones.

The TCR was taken from a person aged 18 to 75 in good health. This receptor chain uses TRBV18 and TRBJ2-7, with 7 central nucleotides matching TRBD1. Input material: blood. The DNA sequence is given as TGTGCCAGCTCAGACAGGGTGATGCAGTACTTC. Protein translation: CASSDRVMQYF.